Below, one T cell receptor beta chain is given with its context. What it recognizes is unknown. The data derive from a study of T-cell memory formation after mild COVID-19. The wider study: Clusters were largely donor specific. Notes on the study in general: From day 15 to 85, contracting clones were balanced between CD4 and CD8, whereas later expanders leaned toward CD4+.

It was 5'RACE with constant-segment primers that produced the TCR alpha and TCR beta cDNA libraries, which carried sample barcodes and UMIs. Via MiXCR, TCRdb re-called the 5' RACE reads, giving one row per CDR3 protein. The table records about 410,000 distinct CDR3 sequences, less than 25% of them present only once. Germline V gene lookup returns CDR1 SNHLY and CDR2 FYNNEI. With V trimmed by 6 bases and J by 9 bases, 8 bases remained unmatched. The CDR3 consists of 14 residues. V is TRBV2 and J is TRBJ2-1, with 10 bases identical to TRBD1. Sequenced material: PBMCs or a T cell subset sorted from them (not recorded which). The receptor comes from an adult woman who had mild COVID-19 (a few samples of this study predate the infection). Cell type and time point are not known. The CDR3 region is CASRKDRGPGEQFF. The DNA for the CDR3 is TGTGCCAGCAGGAAAGACAGGGGGCCGGGTGAGCAGTTCTTC.